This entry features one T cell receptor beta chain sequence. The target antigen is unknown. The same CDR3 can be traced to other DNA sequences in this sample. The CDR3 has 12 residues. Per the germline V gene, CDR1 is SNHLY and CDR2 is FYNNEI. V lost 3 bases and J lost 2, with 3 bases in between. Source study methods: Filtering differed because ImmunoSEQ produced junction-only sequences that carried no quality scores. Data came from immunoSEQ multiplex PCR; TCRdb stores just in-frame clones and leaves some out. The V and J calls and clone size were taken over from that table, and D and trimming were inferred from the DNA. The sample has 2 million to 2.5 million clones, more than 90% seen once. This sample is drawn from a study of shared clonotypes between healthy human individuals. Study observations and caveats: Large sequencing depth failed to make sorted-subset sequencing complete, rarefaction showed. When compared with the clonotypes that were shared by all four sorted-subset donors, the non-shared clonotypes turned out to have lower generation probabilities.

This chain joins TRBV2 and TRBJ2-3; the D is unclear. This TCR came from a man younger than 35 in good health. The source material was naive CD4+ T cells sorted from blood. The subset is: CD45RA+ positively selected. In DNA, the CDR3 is TGTGCCAGCAGTGAGCTCACAGATACGCAGTATTTT. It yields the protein CASSELTDTQYF.